A selection of T cell receptor beta chains follows, all from one sample in a study of response to subunit inactivated influenza vaccine. TCRdb called the RT-PCR reads again in MiXCR, with one record for every CDR3 protein. The table includes roughly 670,000 distinct CDR3 sequences, approximately 14% detected once. This material consisted of PBMCs from blood, taken roughly 2 weeks before vaccination. The origin of the receptors is a man between 50 and 59 years old who received an inactivated influenza vaccine. Both conserved end residues are part of each CDR3. D genes are given only for firm matches. A clone size is listed for some rows: how often the clone was seen (once, few, many), or a class if it is expanded.

j_gene: TRBJ2-1
v_gene: TRBV7-3
d_gene: TRBD2
abundance: many
CDR3aa: CASSSPGLKNEQFF
CDR3nt: TGTGCCAGCAGCTCCCCGGGACTAAAGAATGAGCAGTTCTTC

j_gene: TRBJ2-7
v_gene: TRBV5-8
d_gene: .
abundance: few
CDR3aa: CASRTPNYEQYF
CDR3nt: TGTGCCAGCAGGACACCTAACTACGAGCAGTACTTC

j_gene: TRBJ1-6
v_gene: TRBV27
d_gene: TRBD1
abundance: .
CDR3aa: CASRVGQGGSPLHF
CDR3nt: TGTGCCAGCAGGGTCGGACAGGGCGGTTCACCCCTCCACTTT

j_gene: TRBJ2-3
v_gene: TRBV7-2
d_gene: .
abundance: many
CDR3aa: CASSPDLIGAGTDTQYF
CDR3nt: TGTGCCAGCAGCCCCGACCTTATTGGGGCCGGCACAGATACGCAGTATTTT

j_gene: TRBJ2-5
v_gene: TRBV29-1
d_gene: TRBD1
abundance: many
CDR3aa: CSGKTGLKTQYF
CDR3nt: TGCAGCGGAAAGACAGGGTTGAAGACCCAGTACTTC

j_gene: TRBJ2-3
v_gene: TRBV5-1
d_gene: .
abundance: many
CDR3aa: CASREGTDTQYF
CDR3nt: TGCGCCAGCAGGGAGGGCACAGATACGCAGTATTTT

j_gene: TRBJ2-3
v_gene: TRBV20-1
d_gene: TRBD2
abundance: many
CDR3aa: CSATGTSVTDTQYF
CDR3nt: TGCAGTGCAACCGGGACTAGCGTAACAGATACGCAGTATTTT

j_gene: TRBJ2-2
v_gene: TRBV6-1
d_gene: TRBD1
abundance: .
CDR3aa: CASAGTGGFTGELFF
CDR3nt: TGTGCCAGCGCCGGGACAGGGGGATTCACCGGGGAGCTGTTTTTT

j_gene: TRBJ2-1
v_gene: TRBV20-1
d_gene: TRBD2
abundance: .
CDR3aa: CSARDRGGAAGYNEQFF
CDR3nt: TGCAGTGCTAGAGATCGCGGGGGGGCCGCGGGTTACAATGAGCAGTTCTTC

j_gene: TRBJ2-1
v_gene: TRBV29-1
d_gene: TRBD2
abundance: few
CDR3aa: CSVEDGPSGEEFF
CDR3nt: TGCAGCGTTGAAGATGGCCCTAGCGGGGAAGAGTTCTTC